This is a list of T cell receptor beta chains from one sample in a study of blood T cell repertoires in COVID-19. The protocol was immunoSEQ multiplex PCR, while the TCRdb copy is restricted to in-frame clones and leaves out a portion. The data hold 150,000 or so clones, with 87% observed a single time. Input material: peripheral blood. These TCRs come from a man older than 75 with acute or convalescent COVID-19. Each CDR3 is given with its conserved first and last residue. A D gene is named only where the DNA matches it firmly. Clone size is shown for a subset of rows, as once, few, many or a class of expanded clone.

>16|TRBV28|-|-|TRBJ1-2
TGTGCCAGCAGTTTATCTGCGGGGTCGGCTGGGGGTGGCTACACCTTC
CASSLSAGSAGGGYTF
>15|TRBV19|-|-|TRBJ2-2
TGTGCCCGCCGAGGGGGGGGCGCGAACACCGGGGAGCTGTTTTTT
CARRGGGANTGELFF
>15|TRBV11-1|-|TRBD2|TRBJ2-2
TGTGCCAGCAGCCCCAGACTAGCTCGCACCGGGGAGCTGTTTTTT
CASSPRLARTGELFF
>13|TRBV3-1/TRBV3-2|-|-|TRBJ2-5
TGTGCCAGCAGCTACAGGACCCAAGAGACCCAGTACTTC
CASSYRTQETQYF
>18|TRBV2|-|TRBD1|TRBJ1-1
TGTGCCAGCAGCCACGTGGGTGGGACAGGGGTCTCCGGCACTGAAGCTTTCTTT
CASSHVGGTGVSGTEAFF
>14|TRBV11-1|few|TRBD1|TRBJ2-2
TGTGCCAGCAGTCCGGGACAGGGGTCCGGGGAGCTGTTTTTT
CASSPGQGSGELFF
>15|TRBV7-6|-|-|TRBJ1-2
TGTGCCAGCAGCTTAGCGTGGACAGACCTCTCTGGCTACACCTTC
CASSLAWTDLSGYTF
>12|TRBV19|-|-|TRBJ1-5
TGTGCCAGTAGTAGGCAGAGGGAGCCCCAGCATTTT
CASSRQREPQHF
>16|TRBV9|few|TRBD2|TRBJ2-2
TGTGCCAGCAGCGTACTAGCGGGAGTGAACACCGGGGAGCTGTTTTTT
CASSVLAGVNTGELFF
>15|TRBV5-4|-|-|TRBJ2-1
TGTGCCAGCAGCTTGGACGGGTTGACCTACAATGAGCAGTTCTTC
CASSLDGLTYNEQFF
>15|TRBV18|-|-|TRBJ2-1
TGTGCCAGCTCACCACCGGCTAGCTCCTACAATGAGCAGTTCTTC
CASSPPASSYNEQFF
>13|TRBV5-1|once|-|TRBJ1-6
TGCGCCAGCAGCACTAAACAAAATTCACCCCTCCACTTT
CASSTKQNSPLHF
>16|TRBV6-4|-|-|TRBJ1-2
TGTGCCAGCAGTGAAACCCAATCAGGGCCTAAGGATGGCTACACCTTC
CASSETQSGPKDGYTF
>15|TRBV19|-|-|TRBJ2-3
TGTGCCAGTACCCTCCTGGCGGGTAGCACAGATACGCAGTATTTT
CASTLLAGSTDTQYF
>11|TRBV28|many|-|TRBJ2-7
TGTGCCAGCACGGTTTCCTACGAGCAGTACTTC
CASTVSYEQYF
>16|TRBV14|once|-|TRBJ1-1
TGTGCCAGCAGCCAAGGGGGGACGGGAGTAAACACTGAAGCTTTCTTT
CASSQGGTGVNTEAFF
>18|TRBV21-1|-|-|TRBJ1-4
TGTGCCAGCAGCAAAGCGCTTGCGTGGGAGGGGTGGAATGAAAAACTGTTTTTT
CASSKALAWEGWNEKLFF
>14|TRBV5-6|-|-|TRBJ1-1
TGTGCCAGCAGCTTCTCGACAGGCCCCTCAGGAACTTTCTTT
CASSFSTGPSGTFF
>13|TRBV6-1|-|-|TRBJ1-6
TGTGCCAGCAGTGAATTTCGGTCCTCACCCCTCCACTTT
CASSEFRSSPLHF
>19|TRBV19|-|TRBD1|TRBJ1-1
TGTGCCAGTAGTAAGGGGACAGCCCCCCGGCAACTAATGAACACTGAAGCTTTCTTT
CASSKGTAPRQLMNTEAFF
>13|TRBV4-1|-|-|TRBJ2-2
TGCGCCAGCAGCCAGGGGGCCGGCGGGGAGCTGTTTTTT
CASSQGAGGELFF
>16|TRBV29-1|-|TRBD2|TRBJ2-2
TGCAGCGCCAGGACTAGCGGGGGGGCCGCCACCGGGGAGCTGTTTTTT
CSARTSGGAATGELFF
>12|TRBV2|-|-|TRBJ2-2
TGTGCCAGCAGTGACGGTCCCGGGGAGCTGTTTTTT
CASSDGPGELFF
>14|TRBV2|-|-|TRBJ2-2
TGTGCCAGTGCCGGTGGTCCGAACACCGGGGAGCTGTTTTTT
CASAGGPNTGELFF
>15|TRBV6-5|-|TRBD1|TRBJ1-3
TGTGCCAGCAGTTTACAGGGGAACTCTGGAAACACCATATATTTT
CASSLQGNSGNTIYF
>18|TRBV3-1/TRBV3-2|-|TRBD2|TRBJ2-1
TGTGCCAGCAGCCAGTCTCTAGCGGGAGGGTCCTCCTACAATGAGCAGTTCTTC
CASSQSLAGGSSYNEQFF
>17|TRBV3-1/TRBV3-2|once|TRBD1|TRBJ2-3
TGTGCCAGCAGCCAAGAAGGGACAGGGGCAGGAGCAGATACGCAGTATTTT
CASSQEGTGAGADTQYF
>14|TRBV5-1|-|-|TRBJ1-5
TGCGCCAGCAGCTTGGAGGGGGTCAATCAGCCCCAGCATTTT
CASSLEGVNQPQHF
>12|TRBV7-9|once|-|TRBJ2-7
TGTGCCAGCAGCGTCCACGGGGTCGAGCAGTACTTC
CASSVHGVEQYF
>13|TRBV5-6|-|TRBD2|TRBJ2-1
TGTGCCAGCAGCAAGACTAGCGGGACTGAGCAGTTCTTC
CASSKTSGTEQFF
>13|TRBV18|-|-|TRBJ2-7
TGTGCCAGCTCACCCCGGGACAAATACGAGCAGTACTTC
CASSPRDKYEQYF
>13|TRBV30|few|TRBD1|TRBJ1-3
TGTGCCGGGGCACAGGGGCCGGGAAACACCATATATTTT
CAGAQGPGNTIYF
>15|TRBV15|-|TRBD1|TRBJ1-4
TGTGCCACCAGCCGATCGACAGGGGCTAGTGAAAAACTGTTTTTT
CATSRSTGASEKLFF
>13|TRBV30|-|-|TRBJ2-7
TGTGCCTGGAGCCCCGGTATGACCTACGAGCAGTACTTC
CAWSPGMTYEQYF
>18|TRBV5-4|-|TRBD2|TRBJ2-2
TGTGCCAGCAGCTTCAGACTGACTAGCGGGGGGGCCTCCGGGGAGCTGTTTTTT
CASSFRLTSGGASGELFF
>16|TRBV6-1|-|-|TRBJ2-5
TGTGCCAGCAGTGAGGCCCGACTCGTTAATCCGGAGACCCAGTACTTC
CASSEARLVNPETQYF
>14|TRBV30|-|TRBD1|TRBJ1-2
TGTGCCTGGATATACAGGGGAGGAGGCTATGGCTACACCTTC
CAWIYRGGGYGYTF
>15|TRBV5-1|few|TRBD2|TRBJ2-7
TGCGCCAGCAGCCCCCCTCCGGGACTAGAGAGCAGGCAGTACTTC
CASSPPPGLESRQYF
>15|TRBV2|-|TRBD2|TRBJ2-1
TGTGCCAGCGGCGGGGGTATCGCGGGGTCCAATGAGCAGTTCTTC
CASGGGIAGSNEQFF
>12|TRBV3-1/TRBV3-2|-|-|TRBJ1-1
TGTGCCAGCAGCCAAGGTATGTCTGAAGCTTTCTTT
CASSQGMSEAFF
>17|TRBV27|-|TRBD1|TRBJ1-1
TGTGCCAGCAGTTTATTTTCTCAGGGGGCACTAAACACTGAAGCTTTCTTT
CASSLFSQGALNTEAFF
>15|TRBV27|-|TRBD1|TRBJ2-2
TGTGCCAGCAGTTTTGGGACAGGGCACACCGGGGAGCTGTTTTTT
CASSFGTGHTGELFF
>15|TRBV6-1|-|-|TRBJ2-3
TGTGCCAGCAGTGAACTCCAGGGTAGCACAGATACGCAGTATTTT
CASSELQGSTDTQYF
>14|TRBV7-2|-|-|TRBJ1-1
TGTGCCAGCAGCGGCGGAGCCATGAACACTGAAGCTTTCTTT
CASSGGAMNTEAFF
>13|TRBV30|-|-|TRBJ1-1
TGTGCCTGGAGTGCCCAGGGAGGCACTGAAGCTTTCTTT
CAWSAQGGTEAFF
>15|TRBV10-3|-|TRBD1|TRBJ1-4
TGTGCCATCAGTGAAGGACAGGGGGCGGGAGAAAAACTGTTTTTT
CAISEGQGAGEKLFF
>14|TRBV6-5|once|-|TRBJ2-7
TGTGCCAGCAGTTACGGGGCAGGGGTCTACGAGCAGTACTTC
CASSYGAGVYEQYF